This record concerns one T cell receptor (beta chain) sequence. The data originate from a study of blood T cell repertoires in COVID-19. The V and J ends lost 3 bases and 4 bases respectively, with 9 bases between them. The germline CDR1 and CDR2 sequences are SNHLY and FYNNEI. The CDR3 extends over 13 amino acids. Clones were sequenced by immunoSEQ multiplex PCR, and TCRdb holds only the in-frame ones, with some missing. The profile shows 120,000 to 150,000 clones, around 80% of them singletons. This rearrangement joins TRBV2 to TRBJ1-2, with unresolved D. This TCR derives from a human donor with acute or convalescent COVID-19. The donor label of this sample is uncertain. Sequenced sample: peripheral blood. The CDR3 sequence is CASSEERAYGYTF. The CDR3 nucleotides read TGTGCCAGCAGTGAGGAGCGGGCCTATGGCTACACCTTC.